This TCR beta chain derives from a study of low-dose radiotherapy and immunotherapy resistance in tumors. On the study more broadly: Every two weeks patients got nivolumab 240 mg flat dose, plus ipilimumab 1 mg/kg every six weeks, intravenously. Administration of intravenous cyclophosphamide at 200 mg/m2 took place every two weeks, one day before radiation and immunotherapy.

Per germline, CDR1 SGHRS and CDR2 YFSETQ. V dropped 1 base and J dropped 0 bases, with 6 bases sitting between them. The CDR3 is 14 residues long. This clonotype was found many times. Time point: before trial treatment. Donors were dosed with nivolumab and ipilimumab; they also received aspirin, low-dose cyclophosphamide and low-dose radiotherapy. TRAV- and TRBV-specific primers primed first-strand cDNA, covering alpha and beta chains. Amplification, which lasted around 18 PCR cycles, used a constant-region primer and V-primer adapter to amplify TCRs. mRNA, after isolation, was amplified by in vitro transcription. TCRdb fed the reads into MiXCR, producing one record per CDR3 protein. The top ten clones hold approximately 5.4% of a sample with 54,000 or so distinct CDR3 sequences, less than 25% of them seen once.

This sequence originates from a male donor with prostate cancer. The chain has TRBV5-1 and TRBJ2-3; unclear D gene. Source: PBMCs, taken before treatment. CDR3: CASSLSQSTDTQYF. The CDR3 DNA sequence: TGCGCCAGCAGCTTGAGCCAGAGCACAGATACGCAGTATTTT.